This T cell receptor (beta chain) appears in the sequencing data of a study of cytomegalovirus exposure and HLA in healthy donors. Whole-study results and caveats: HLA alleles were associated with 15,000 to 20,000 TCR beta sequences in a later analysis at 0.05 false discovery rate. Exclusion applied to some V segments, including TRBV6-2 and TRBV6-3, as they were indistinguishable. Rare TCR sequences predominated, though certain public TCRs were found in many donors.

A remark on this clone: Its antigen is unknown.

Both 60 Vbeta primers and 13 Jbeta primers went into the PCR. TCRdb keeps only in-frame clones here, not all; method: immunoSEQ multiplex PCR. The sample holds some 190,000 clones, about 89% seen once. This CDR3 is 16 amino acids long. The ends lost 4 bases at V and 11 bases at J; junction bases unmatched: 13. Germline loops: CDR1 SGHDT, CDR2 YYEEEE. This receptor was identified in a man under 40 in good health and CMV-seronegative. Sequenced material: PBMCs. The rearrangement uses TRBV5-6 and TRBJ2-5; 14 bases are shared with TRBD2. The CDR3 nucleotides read TGTGCCAGCAGCGATCCGGGACTAGCGGGAGCAAGTGAGCAGTACTTC. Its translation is CASSDPGLAGASEQYF. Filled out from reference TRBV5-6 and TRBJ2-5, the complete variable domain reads DAGVTQSPTHLIKTRGQQVTLRCSPKSGHDTVSWYQQALGQGPQFIFQYYEEEERQRGNFPDRFSGHQFPNYSSELNVNALLLGDSALYLCASSDPGLAGASEQYFGPGTRLLVL.